The 28 T cell receptor beta chains below come from one sample, sequenced in a study of control samples from healthy donors and cancer patients. Produced via immunoSEQ multiplex PCR; TCRdb's table is partial and in-frame only. The table records 15,000 to 20,000 clones, roughly 86% of them present only once. The specimen was PBMCs. These receptors were obtained from a woman in her seventies with colorectal cancer.

V is TRBV7-2 and J is TRBJ2-7; D is undetermined. The CDR3 is 14 residues long. Looked up from germline, CDR1 is SGHTA and CDR2 is FQGNSA. The V end was cut by 7 bases, the J end by 0 bases, with 13 bases between. CDR3 in amino acids: CASTSSMSSYEQYF. For the CDR3, the DNA is TGTGCCAGCACTTCCAGCATGAGCTCCTACGAGCAGTACTTC.

This chain connects TRBV9 to TRBJ1-5, with D perhaps matching TRBD1 (5 bases). The germline gives CDR1 SGDLS, CDR2 YYNGEE. Trimming stripped 0 bases from V and 1 base from J, with 11 bases between. The CDR3 loop spans 16 amino acids. CDR3 sequence (DNA): TGTGCCAGCAGCGTAGGTCCGGGGGGAAGCAATCAGCCCCAGCATTTT. The encoded protein is CASSVGPGGSNQPQHF.

V is TRBV7-2 and J is TRBJ1-4; D uncertain. The CDR3 is 15 residues long. Per the germline V gene, CDR1 is SGHTA and CDR2 is FQGNSA. Trimming left V 2 bases short and J 0 bases short, with 7 bases between. The CDR3 DNA reads TGTGCCAGCAGCTTAACGGCAGCAACTAATGAAAAACTGTTTTTT. Amino acid sequence: CASSLTAATNEKLFF.

The rearrangement uses TRBV18 and TRBJ2-1, with D possibly being TRBD2 (6 bases). CDR1 and CDR2 from the germline V gene are KGHSH and LQKENI. The V gene lost 2 bases and the J gene lost 8 bases, with 7 bases spanning the gap. The CDR3 has 12 amino acids. CDR3 DNA: TGTGCCAGCTCACCAGAGCGGGATGAGCAGTTCTTC. It yields the protein CASSPERDEQFF. The full variable domain, completed using reference TRBV18 and TRBJ2-1, is NAGVMQNPRHLVRRRGQEARLRCSPMKGHSHVYWYRQLPEEGLKFMVYLQKENIIDESGMPKERFSAEFPKEGPSILRIQQVVRGDSAAYFCASSPERDEQFFGPGTRLTVL.

The chain carries TRBV20-1 and TRBJ1-1, with 7 bases aligning to TRBD1. CDR3 length equals 13 residues. The germline V gene encodes CDR1 DFQATT and CDR2 SNEGSKA (reference sequence). After removal of 3 bases from V and 4 bases from J, the junction contained 5 bases not matched to a gene. The CDR3 spells CSASQGGITEAFF. The CDR3 DNA is TGCAGTGCTAGTCAGGGGGGCATCACTGAAGCTTTCTTT.

The chain joins TRBV14 to TRBJ1-2; no clear D gene. This CDR3 has 14 residues. V shed 4 bases and J shed 5 bases, with 14 bases lying between them. The germline V gene has CDR1 SGHDN and CDR2 FVKESK. The CDR3 spells CASSPTIGRYGYTF. The CDR3 nucleotides read TGTGCCAGCAGCCCGACGATAGGGCGTTATGGCTACACCTTC.

The V and J genes are TRBV7-9 and TRBJ2-7; D unresolved. Germline lookup yields CDR1 SEHNR and CDR2 FQNEAQ (reference sequence). The CDR3 totals 12 residues. V lost 0 bases and J 4 bases, leaving 4 bases between the germline ends. Here the CDR3 DNA reads TGTGCCAGCAGCTTAGCGATTTACGAGCAGTACTTC. It specifies CASSLAIYEQYF.

The chain employs TRBV3-1 (or the pseudogene TRBV3-2) and TRBJ1-5; D is ambiguous. The CDR3 runs to 14 residues. V was clipped by 4 bases and J by 4 bases, with 11 bases between them. Germline loops: CDR1 LGHDT, CDR2 YNNKEL (reference sequence). The CDR3 protein is CASSLSTGNQPQHF. CDR3 in DNA: TGTGCCAGCAGCCTTAGTACGGGGAATCAGCCCCAGCATTTT.

The chain's CDR3 is CASQYDGREQYF. As DNA, the CDR3 is TGTGCCAGTCAATACGATGGCCGTGAGCAGTACTTC. The chain employs TRBV7-9 and TRBJ2-7; D is uncertain. The V gene lost 9 bases and the J gene lost 7 bases, with 16 bases spanning the gap. The germline V gene encodes CDR1 SEHNR and CDR2 FQNEAQ (reference sequence). The CDR3 extends over 12 amino acids.

The gene calls are TRBV5-1 and TRBJ2-7; weak D call: TRBD1 (5 bases). CDR3 length equals 14 residues. The germline gives CDR1 SGHRS, CDR2 YFSETQ. Trimming left V 0 bases short and J 7 bases short, with 14 bases between. CDR3 nucleotides: TGCGCCAGCAGCTTGGACGGCAGGGTGGAAGAGCAGTACTTC. This translates into CASSLDGRVEEQYF.

The V call is TRBV15, the J call TRBJ2-2; D tentatively reads TRBD1 or TRBD2 (6 bases each). This CDR3 is 16 amino acids long. V was cut by 0 bases and J by 2 bases, with 10 bases left in between. Germline V gives CDR1 LNHNV, CDR2 YYDKDF (reference sequence). In nucleotides, the CDR3 is TGTGCCACCAGCAGAGATGGGGGGCTCAACACCGGGGAGCTGTTTTTT. This sequence encodes CATSRDGGLNTGELFF.

J is TRBJ2-7 and V is TRBV12-3 or TRBV12-4; D not certain. This CDR3 contains 13 residues. The V gene lost 5 bases and the J gene lost 4 bases, with 12 bases spanning the gap. The CDR3 protein is CASSPRQTYEQYF. The CDR3 bases are TGTGCCAGCAGTCCGAGACAAACTTACGAGCAGTACTTC.

This chain joins TRBV13 and TRBJ2-1; 8 bases match TRBD2. CDR3 length: 20 residues. In germline, CDR1 is PRHDT, CDR2 FYEKMQ (reference sequence). V lost 4 bases and J lost 0; bases outside the gene matches: 17. The CDR3 bases are TGTGCCAGCAGCTCAAGTTTAGCGGGACCTACCTGGAGCTCCTACAATGAGCAGTTCTTC. Protein product: CASSSSLAGPTWSSYNEQFF.

The chain is built from TRBV11-3 and TRBJ2-5; 10 nucleotides line up with TRBD1. From germline, CDR1 is SGHNT and CDR2 YENEEA. This CDR3 has 13 residues. The trim removed 5 bases at V and 5 bases at J, leaving 2 bases unmatched. CDR3 sequence (DNA): TGTGCCAGCAGCCTGGGACAGGGGGAGACCCAGTACTTC. Protein product: CASSLGQGETQYF.

The chain couples TRBV7-2 to TRBJ2-5; D may correspond to TRBD1 or TRBD2 (6 bases each). Germline-derived CDR1 and CDR2 are SGHTA and FQGNSA. CDR3 length: 16 amino acids. V was cut by 5 bases and J by 2 bases, with 18 bases left in between. The CDR3 DNA follows: TGTGCCAGCAGCGAGGGGGGAAACGGATGGCAAGAGACCCAGTACTTC. It is translated as CASSEGGNGWQETQYF.

CDR3 nucleotides: TGTGCCAGCAGTTCCCCCCGAGATGAAAAACTGTTTTTT. Its translation is CASSSPRDEKLFF. The V call is TRBV12-3 or TRBV12-4, the J call TRBJ1-4, with D unclear. Trimming pared 4 bases from V and 6 bases from J, leaving 9 bases between. CDR3 size: 13 residues.

The chain is built from TRBV10-2 and TRBJ2-3; a weak D match, TRBD2 (7 bases). Trimming took 5 bases from V and 4 from J, leaving 16 bases between them. This CDR3 spans 15 amino acids. Germline loops: CDR1 WSHSY, CDR2 SAAADI. CDR3 protein: CASSLGGARADTQYF. The CDR3 nucleotides are TGCGCCAGCAGTCTGGGGGGGGCGCGGGCAGATACGCAGTATTTT.

The chain is built from TRBV4-3 and TRBJ1-1; D remains unclear. Germline CDR1 and CDR2: LGHNA and YSLEER. This CDR3 is 15 amino acids long. Trimming left V 0 bases short and J 1 base short, with 9 bases between. CDR3 in DNA: TGCGCCAGCAGCCAAGATCCCGGCGGGAACACTGAAGCTTTCTTT. Amino acid sequence: CASSQDPGGNTEAFF.

V gene TRBV2 combines with J gene TRBJ1-1; no firm D call. Between the trimmed V and J ends, which lost 3 bases and 1 base, there was a span of 12 bases. The germline gives CDR1 SNHLY, CDR2 FYNNEI. This CDR3 contains 15 residues. This CDR3 reads CASSDRSGRNTEAFF. In DNA form, the CDR3 reads TGTGCCAGCAGTGACAGAAGTGGGCGGAACACTGAAGCTTTCTTT.

This chain links TRBV10-3 with TRBJ2-3, with 8 bases fitting TRBD1. This CDR3 contains 14 residues. The V gene's germline CDR1 is ENHRY and CDR2 SYGVKD. The V and J ends lost 6 bases and 1 base, in that order; junction bases with no gene match: 3. DNA for the CDR3: TGTGCCATCAGGCCAGGGGGCCGCACAGATACGCAGTATTTT. Translation gives CAIRPGGRTDTQYF.

The chain joins TRBV5-8 to TRBJ2-7; TRBD2 matches at 10 bases. The trim removed 2 bases at V and 6 bases at J, leaving 14 bases unmatched. Germline assignment: CDR1 SGHTS and CDR2 YDEGEE. CDR3 length: 17 residues. The CDR3, as DNA: TGTGCCAGCAGCTTCCGACTAGCGGGTGCCCCCTTCGGCGAGCAGTACTTC. It specifies CASSFRLAGAPFGEQYF.

The CDR3 loop reads CASSLQGPSYNEQFF. DNA of the CDR3: TGCGCCAGCAGCTTGCAGGGGCCCTCCTACAATGAGCAGTTCTTC. The chain combines TRBV5-1 with TRBJ2-1, with D possibly matching TRBD1 (6 bases). The CDR3 spans 15 residues. Germline assignment: CDR1 SGHRS and CDR2 YFSETQ. Trimming removed 1 base at V and 0 bases at J, with 8 bases between.

The CDR3 coding sequence is TGTGCCAGCAGCCCCCGACAAGGGTTTAATTCACCCCTCCACTTT. This gives the protein CASSPRQGFNSPLHF. V gene TRBV7-9 combines with J gene TRBJ1-6, with D hard to call. Between the trimmed V and J ends, which lost 5 bases and 6 bases, there was a span of 14 bases. Germline-derived CDR1 and CDR2 are SEHNR and FQNEAQ (reference sequence). The CDR3 contains 15 residues.

The V call is TRBV28, the J call TRBJ2-7; D uncertain. From germline, CDR1 is MDHEN and CDR2 SYDVKM. The CDR3 extends over 16 amino acids. The V end was cut by 0 bases, the J end by 4 bases, with 16 bases between. For the CDR3, the DNA is TGTGCCAGCAGTTTATGGTCAGGAGAATGGGGTTACGAGCAGTACTTC. It translates to CASSLWSGEWGYEQYF.

The CDR3 loop is CASSLWNSLRSKPQHF. DNA of the CDR3: TGTGCCAGCAGCTTATGGAACAGCCTAAGAAGCAAGCCCCAGCATTTT. The chain uses TRBV7-2 and TRBJ1-5; D unclear. Trimming removed 2 bases from V and 8 bases from J, with 19 bases in between. Per the germline V gene, CDR1 is SGHTA and CDR2 is FQGNSA. CDR3 size: 16 residues.

The chain is built from TRBV7-2 and TRBJ2-7; D may be TRBD1 or TRBD2 (5 bases each). CDR1 and CDR2 from the germline V gene are SGHTA and FQGNSA. Deletions cut 4 bases from V and 3 bases from J, with 10 bases between. This CDR3 contains 13 residues. The CDR3 sequence: CASSSRDDYEQYF. Written as DNA, the CDR3 is TGTGCCAGCAGCTCTCGGGACGACTACGAGCAGTACTTC.

The genes are TRBV7-9 and TRBJ1-1; D is unresolved. Germline V gene data show CDR1 as SEHNR and CDR2 as FQNEAQ (reference sequence). The length of the CDR3 is 14 residues. Trimming took off 8 bases at V and 9 bases at J, with 22 bases between the two ends. In DNA, the CDR3 is TGTGCCAGCGCGGGTAGCTACCTGAACGAACAAGCTTTCTTT. It yields the protein CASAGSYLNEQAFF.

CDR3 loop: CATSGPIGRVGGELFF. The CDR3, as DNA: TGTGCCACCAGTGGACCCATCGGAAGGGTTGGCGGGGAGCTGTTTTTT. V gene TRBV24-1 combines with J gene TRBJ2-2; D ambiguous. The germline V gene has CDR1 KGHDR and CDR2 SFDVKD. The CDR3 sequence is 16 residues long. Trimming removed 5 bases at V and 7 bases at J, with 19 bases between.